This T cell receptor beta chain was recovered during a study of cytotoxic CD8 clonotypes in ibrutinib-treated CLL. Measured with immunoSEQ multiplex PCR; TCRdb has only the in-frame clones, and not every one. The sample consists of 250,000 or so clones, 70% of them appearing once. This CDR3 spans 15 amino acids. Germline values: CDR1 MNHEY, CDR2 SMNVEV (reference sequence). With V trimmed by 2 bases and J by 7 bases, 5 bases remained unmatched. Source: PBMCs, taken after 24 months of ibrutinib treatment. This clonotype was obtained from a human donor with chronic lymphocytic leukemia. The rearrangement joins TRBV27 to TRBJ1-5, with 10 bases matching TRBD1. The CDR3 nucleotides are TGTGCCAGCAGTTTACAGACAGGGGGCGCGCAGCCCCAGCATTTT. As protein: CASSLQTGGAQPQHF.